This is a list of T cell receptor beta chains from one sample in a study of beta chain features in type 1 diabetes. Sequenced by immunoSEQ multiplex PCR; TCRdb stores in-frame clones only, minus some. The data contain a few hundred thousand clones, 11% to 15% of them singletons. The source material was naive CD4+ T cells from blood. The receptors come from a man in his thirties or forties with type 1 diabetes. Each CDR3 is given without its conserved first and last residue. Fields, in order: J gene, V gene, CDR3 protein.

TRBJ2-3 TRBV9 ASSIRAGGPGDTQY
TRBJ1-2 TRBV4-1 ASSQVGRGRGYT
TRBJ2-1 TRBV29-1 SVEALGTGLYSYNEQF
TRBJ1-5 TRBV2 ASSGSGGGQPQH
TRBJ2-7 TRBV7-2 ASSPVSGQDYEQY
TRBJ1-2 TRBV30 AWREGGSYGYT
TRBJ2-5 TRBV25-1 ASSPGQGETQY
TRBJ2-1 TRBV5-1 ASSLYRDRNNEQF
TRBJ2-1 TRBV10-3 AISGGPLAGGSYNEQF
TRBJ2-7 TRBV9 ASSALAENYEQY
TRBJ1-4 TRBV2 ASRQHNEKLF
TRBJ1-1 TRBV6-5 ASTDRTGATEAF
TRBJ2-1 TRBV25-1 ASSDLAGGLF
TRBJ1-1 TRBV13 ASSRRTGVSTAF
TRBJ1-2 TRBV7-8 ASSLGQGVEGYT
TRBJ2-2 TRBV18 ASSPPSRFIDTGELF
TRBJ1-2 TRBV7-9 ASSLGFEGYT
TRBJ1-1 TRBV5-1 ASSPGQENTEAF
TRBJ1-5 TRBV6-1 ASSEMQNSNQPQH
TRBJ2-3 TRBV15 ATSRGTSGMTDTQY
TRBJ2-3 TRBV19 ASSTAEMLGDTQY
TRBJ2-2 TRBV1 TSSHPTPGELF
TRBJ1-4 TRBV5-1 ASSRGDSSNEKLF
TRBJ2-3 TRBV5-1 ASSPVADTQY
TRBJ2-7 TRBV10-3 AISESEVYEQY
TRBJ2-5 TRBV25-1 ASSDPGLAGGKETQY
TRBJ2-1 TRBV7-9 ASSSERAWTYNEQF
TRBJ2-7 TRBV30 AWNRQGTYEQY
TRBJ2-2 TRBV5-4 ASSPRTPNTGELF
TRBJ1-3 TRBV4-1 ASSQLTGGIY
TRBJ1-2 TRBV7-9 ASSQTGDYGYT
TRBJ2-1 TRBV5-4 ASSLAQTGGNEQF
TRBJ1-2 TRBV19 ASSIESGYGYT
TRBJ2-5 TRBV20-1 SGGAQETQY
TRBJ2-7 TRBV6-5 ASQRGTPQKHEQY
TRBJ2-5 TRBV6-5 ASSPGTVEETQY
TRBJ1-2 TRBV6-5 ASSYSQDGAYGYT
TRBJ1-5 TRBV5-1 ASSLDRGGNQPQH
TRBJ2-5 TRBV12-5 ASGARFQETQY
TRBJ2-1 TRBV7-6 ASSPYMEAEQF
TRBJ2-1 TRBV19 ASQSGRANNEQF
TRBJ1-2 TRBV7-2 ASSARAESYT
TRBJ2-5 TRBV27 ASSRTETQETQY
TRBJ2-2 TRBV30 AWSRSPGELF
TRBJ1-1 TRBV19 ASSLDGMNTEAF
TRBJ1-1 TRBV2 ASSGAGNTEAF
TRBJ2-3 TRBV7-8 ASSSPRDTQY